The following is a T cell receptor beta chain sequence with its context. The antigen is unknown. The data stem from a study of cytomegalovirus exposure and HLA in healthy donors. Whole-study findings and limits: Productive rates of about 87% or about 30% were seen for most TCR beta V segments in an earlier analysis. The authors later found HLA-associated TCR beta chains more clonally expanded than equally common others. Most TCR sequences showed up rarely, but some public TCRs showed up in many donors.

The study ran its PCR with 60 Vbeta and 13 Jbeta primers. Method: immunoSEQ multiplex PCR; TCRdb's copy keeps in-frame clones and lacks some. This table holds more than 150,000 clones, around 80% found once. Regarding donors, all were healthy bone marrow donors. The sequencing sample was made of PBMCs. The TCR was taken from a woman between 18 and 29 years old in good health and CMV-seronegative.

The chain's CDR3 is CASSFHGTDNSPLHF. The CDR3 region has the DNA TGTGCCAGCAGTTTCCACGGGACAGATAATTCACCCCTCCACTTT. The chain uses TRBV28 and TRBJ1-6, with 7 bases that match TRBD1. The CDR3 contains 15 residues. Looked up from germline, CDR1 is MDHEN and CDR2 is SYDVKM. With 3 bases clipped from V and 5 bases from J, the junction kept 4 bases outside the gene matches. The whole variable domain, filled in from reference TRBV28 and TRBJ1-6, reads DVKVTQSSRYLVKRTGEKVFLECVQDMDHENMFWYRQDPGLGLRLIYFSYDVKMKEKGDIPEGYSVSREKKERFSLILESASTNQTSMYLCASSFHGTDNSPLHFGNGTRLTVT.